What follows are 25 T cell receptor beta chains derived from one specimen sequenced in a study of T cell responses to AZD1222 COVID-19 vaccine. TCRdb keeps only in-frame clones here, not all; method: immunoSEQ multiplex PCR. Of about 150,000 clones detected, less than 95% appear once; the ten largest clones hold roughly 1.9%. The sample here was peripheral blood, taken on day 0 of AZD1222 vaccination. The origin of the receptors is an adult in good health.

V usage is TRBV9 and J usage is TRBJ1-2; perhaps TRBD1 as D (6 bases). V was clipped by 4 bases and J by 8 bases, with 24 bases between them. CDR3 length: 16 residues. Looked up from germline, CDR1 is SGDLS and CDR2 is YYNGEE. CDR3 DNA sequence: TGTGCCAGCAGCCACAGTCGTTCCCCAGGGGCCAGCGGCTACACCTTC. Protein: CASSHSRSPGASGYTF.

This clone was found a few times. The chain combines TRBV25-1 with TRBJ2-1; D may be TRBD1 (5 bases). Trimming took 3 bases from V and 6 from J, leaving 15 bases between them. The CDR3 covers 15 residues. The germline V gene encodes CDR1 MGHDK and CDR2 SYGVNS. The chain's CDR3 is CASSESSRVGNEQFF. The DNA for the CDR3 is TGTGCCAGCAGTGAGTCTTCCAGGGTGGGCAATGAGCAGTTCTTC.

The CDR3 nucleotides are TGTGCCAGCAGCTTGGGTGTAAATTATAATTCACCCCTCCACTTT. This gives the protein CASSLGVNYNSPLHF. V and J are TRBV5-5 and TRBJ1-6; D unresolved. The germline V gene encodes CDR1 SGHKS and CDR2 YYEKEE (reference sequence). V lost 0 bases, J lost 4 bases, and 8 bases lay in between. The CDR3 extends over 15 amino acids. Full variable domain (remainder filled in from reference TRBV5-5 and TRBJ1-6): DAGVTQSPTHLIKTRGQQVTLRCSPISGHKSVSWYQQVLGQGPQFIFQYYEKEERGRGNFPDRFSARQFPNYSSELNVNALLLGDSALYLCASSLGVNYNSPLHFGNGTRLTVT.

This chain links TRBV23-1 with TRBJ2-3; 8 nucleotides line up with TRBD2. TRBV23-1 is noted as an ORF with a role that remains uncertain. The CDR3 is 14 residues long. Trimming removed 4 bases from V and 6 bases from J; junction bases left unmatched: 6. CDR3 sequence reads: CASSPGGPHDTQYF. In nucleotides, the CDR3 is TGCGCCAGCAGTCCGGGAGGGCCTCACGATACGCAGTATTTT.

This clone has only a few counts. The chain recombines TRBV5-1 with TRBJ2-5; TRBD2 agrees at 7 bases. V gave up 5 bases and J gave up 3 bases; unmatched junction bases: 10. Germline values: CDR1 SGHRS, CDR2 YFSETQ. The CDR3 spans 15 residues. CDR3: CASSSFGLGKETQYF. CDR3 DNA sequence: TGCGCCAGCAGTTCGTTCGGACTAGGGAAAGAGACCCAGTACTTC.

The rearrangement uses TRBV10-3 and TRBJ2-1, with 11 positions matching TRBD2. In germline, CDR1 is ENHRY, CDR2 SYGVKD. The CDR3 extends over 16 amino acids. Trimming at V came to 3 bases and at J to 4 bases, leaving 5 bases not matched to a gene. CDR3 bases: TGTGCCATCAGTGAACCCGGGACTAGCGGTTACAATGAGCAGTTCTTC. The encoded protein is CAISEPGTSGYNEQFF.

The chain combines TRBV3-1 (or the pseudogene TRBV3-2) with TRBJ1-2; D gene unclear. This CDR3 has 12 residues. Trimming took off 6 bases at V and 4 bases at J, with 9 bases between the two ends. Germline-derived CDR1 and CDR2 are LGHDT and YNNKEL (reference sequence). CDR3 region: CASRGSSYGYTF. The CDR3 region has the DNA TGTGCCAGCAGAGGCAGTTCCTATGGCTACACCTTC.

To note about this clone: One end of the junction fails to match germline, which may point to a read error. The chain carries TRBV6-1 and TRBJ1-1, with unresolved D. CDR1 MNHNS and CDR2 SASEGT come from the germline V gene. The CDR3 consists of 14 residues. The CDR3 DNA is TGTGCCAGCAGCGAAGGACGAGTGAACACTGAAGCTTTCTTT. Its protein product is CASSEGRVNTEAFF.

The chain uses TRBV27 and TRBJ2-7, with a weak D call TRBD1 (5 bases). The CDR3 totals 13 residues. Germline loops: CDR1 MNHEY, CDR2 SMNVEV (reference sequence). V was cut by 6 bases and J by 4 bases, with 13 bases left in between. CDR3 residues: CASSQPDSYEQYF. CDR3 DNA: TGTGCCAGCAGCCAACCCGACAGTTACGAGCAGTACTTC.

The chain carries TRBV7-2 and TRBJ1-2, with D unresolved. V lost 7 bases to trimming and J lost 0 bases, with 12 bases between them. There are 14 residues in the CDR3. Germline V CDR1 and CDR2: SGHTA, FQGNSA. The CDR3 DNA sequence: TGTGCCAGCACCCCTGTGGTAGCTAACTATGGCTACACCTTC. It is translated as CASTPVVANYGYTF.

The genes are TRBV7-9 and TRBJ2-2; TRBD1 might be the D (6 bases). Per the germline V gene, CDR1 is SEHNR and CDR2 is FQNEAQ (reference sequence). The V end was cut by 5 bases, the J end by 5 bases, with 12 bases between. The CDR3 runs 14 residues. The CDR3 DNA reads as TGTGCCAGCAGCCCCGGGACAATGACCGGGGAGCTGTTTTTT. Its protein product is CASSPGTMTGELFF.

The chain has TRBV7-2 and TRBJ2-1; 12 bases fit TRBD2. The junction had 9 bases not matched to a gene; V was cut back by 5 bases and J by 1 base. The CDR3 extends over 18 amino acids. The germline gives CDR1 SGHTA, CDR2 FQGNSA. For the CDR3, the DNA is TGTGCCAGCAGCCCCGACGTACTAGCGGGAGGATCCTACAATGAGCAGTTCTTC. Its translation: CASSPDVLAGGSYNEQFF.

The chain couples TRBV5-5 to TRBJ2-2; D unresolved. The CDR3 is 15 amino acids. The V end lost 3 bases, the J end lost 7 bases, and 16 bases lay between the germline ends. Germline CDR1 reads SGHKS; CDR2 reads YYEKEE (reference sequence). The DNA for the CDR3 is TGTGCCAGCAGCTCTACCGACTGGTACAACGGGGAGCTGTTTTTT. Translating gives CASSSTDWYNGELFF. The full variable domain, in which reference TRBV5-5 and TRBJ2-2 provide the parts outside the CDR3, is DAGVTQSPTHLIKTRGQQVTLRCSPISGHKSVSWYQQVLGQGPQFIFQYYEKEERGRGNFPDRFSARQFPNYSSELNVNALLLGDSALYLCASSSTDWYNGELFFGEGSRLTVL.

The genes are TRBV6-5 and TRBJ2-1, with D uncertain. V shed 8 bases and J shed 7 bases, with 21 bases lying between them. CDR3 length equals 15 residues. The V gene's germline CDR1 is MNHEY and CDR2 SVGAGI. The CDR3 sequence: CASCSADSKRNEQFF. CDR3 coding DNA: TGTGCCAGCTGTAGTGCGGATTCAAAAAGAAATGAGCAGTTCTTC.

This clone was picked up one time. This chain joins TRBV7-2 and TRBJ2-4; D may be TRBD1 or TRBD2 (6 bases each). Germline V lookup: CDR1 SGHTA, CDR2 FQGNSA. The CDR3 consists of 16 residues. The V and J ends lost 4 bases and 3 bases respectively, with 16 bases between them. CDR3 DNA sequence: TGTGCCAGCAGCTGGCGAGGGGGGCGGGACAAAAACATTCAGTACTTC. This codes for CASSWRGGRDKNIQYF.

V gene TRBV5-4 combines with J gene TRBJ2-7, with 8 bases matching TRBD2. Losses at the gene ends were 0 bases for V and 0 bases for J; bases not matched to a gene: 8. CDR1 and CDR2 (germline): SGHNT, YYREEE (reference sequence). The CDR3 is 17 residues long. The CDR3 sequence is CASSLAKVAGNSYEQYF. The CDR3, as DNA: TGTGCCAGCAGCTTGGCCAAGGTAGCGGGGAACTCCTACGAGCAGTACTTC.

J is TRBJ1-1 and V is TRBV7-3; a possible D gene is TRBD1 (6 bases). Trimming took off 5 bases at V and 4 bases at J, with 14 bases between the two ends. Germline V gene lookup returns CDR1 SGHTA and CDR2 FQGTGA. The CDR3 is 14 amino acids. CDR3 sequence reads: CASSTGQPGTEAFF. For the CDR3, the DNA is TGTGCCAGCAGCACAGGACAGCCGGGCACTGAAGCTTTCTTT.

This clone was picked up a small number of times. The rearrangement uses TRBV6-5 and TRBJ2-2, with a possible D match to TRBD2 (5 bases). The CDR3 is 14 residues long. The V gene's germline CDR1 is MNHEY and CDR2 SVGAGI. V dropped 5 bases and J dropped 7 bases, with 14 bases sitting between them. In DNA form, the CDR3 reads TGTGCCAGCAGTCGGACTCCTGCTAACGGGGAGCTGTTTTTT. Residues: CASSRTPANGELFF.

The V gene is TRBV9, the J gene TRBJ1-4; D is possibly TRBD1 (5 bases). The CDR3 totals 14 residues. V gave up 2 bases and J gave up 4 bases, with 9 bases separating them. Germline V gene sequence: CDR1 SGDLS, CDR2 YYNGEE. The CDR3 DNA is TGTGCCAGCAGCGTGGACATCTATAATGAAAAACTGTTTTTT. This gives the protein CASSVDIYNEKLFF. The whole variable domain, remainder taken from reference TRBV9 and TRBJ1-4, is DSGVTQTPKHLITATGQRVTLRCSPRSGDLSVYWYQQSLDQGLQFLIQYYNGEERAKGNILERFSAQQFPDLHSELNLSSLELGDSALYFCASSVDIYNEKLFFGSGTQLSVL.

The chain employs TRBV7-6 and TRBJ1-6; tentatively, D is TRBD1 (6 bases). The V end lost 3 bases, the J end lost 4 bases, and 19 bases lay between the germline ends. Germline V lookup: CDR1 SGHVS, CDR2 FNYEAQ. The CDR3 is 18 amino acids. The CDR3: CASSLRTNQGTYNSPLHF. The DNA for the CDR3 is TGTGCCAGCAGCTTGAGAACGAACCAGGGGACGTATAATTCACCCCTCCACTTT.

This clone was observed a few times. V usage is TRBV5-5 and J usage is TRBJ1-1; D unclear. The CDR3 spans 17 residues. The germline gives CDR1 SGHKS, CDR2 YYEKEE (reference sequence). V shed 1 base and J shed 0 bases, with 16 bases lying between them. Here the CDR3 reads CASSLMTSWKVNTEAFF. CDR3 sequence (DNA): TGTGCCAGCAGCTTGATGACATCATGGAAGGTGAACACTGAAGCTTTCTTT.

The rearrangement joins TRBV5-1 to TRBJ2-1; 9 nucleotides line up with TRBD2. The J segment lost 7 bases and the V segment lost 1 base, leaving 6 bases of the junction unmatched. Germline V CDR1 and CDR2: SGHRS, YFSETQ. This CDR3 has 15 residues. Here the CDR3 reads CASSLSSGRGNEQFF. The CDR3 DNA follows: TGCGCCAGCAGCTTGAGTAGCGGGAGAGGGAATGAGCAGTTCTTC.

J is TRBJ1-5 and V is TRBV19, with D perhaps matching TRBD1 (6 bases). Trimming left V 3 bases short and J 4 bases short, with 10 bases between. Looked up from germline, CDR1 is LNHDA and CDR2 is SQIVND (reference sequence). This CDR3 has 14 amino acids. The CDR3 loop is CASSIPGANQPQHF. DNA of the CDR3: TGTGCCAGTAGTATCCCAGGGGCAAATCAGCCCCAGCATTTT.

The V and J genes are TRBV19 and TRBJ1-6; TRBD1 agrees at 9 bases. The CDR3 runs to 14 residues. V shed 4 bases and J 10 bases; nucleotides not matched to a gene: 5. The germline gives CDR1 LNHDA, CDR2 SQIVND (reference sequence). This chain's CDR3 is CASSTTGGGSPLHF. The DNA of the CDR3 is TGTGCCAGTAGTACTACAGGGGGCGGCTCACCCCTCCACTTT.

The V gene is TRBV6-5, the J gene TRBJ1-2; D remains ambiguous. Germline V gene lookup returns CDR1 MNHEY and CDR2 SVGAGI. The CDR3 has 15 residues. Deletions cut 0 bases from V and 5 bases from J, with 13 bases between. CDR3 in DNA: TGTGCCAGCAGTTACTCAAACAGAAGACTATATGGCTACACCTTC. This gives the protein CASSYSNRRLYGYTF.